These 10 T cell receptor beta chains share one sample of origin, sequenced in a study of blood T cell repertoires in COVID-19. Produced via immunoSEQ multiplex PCR; TCRdb's table is partial and in-frame only. The sample records about 82,000 clones, over 80% being singletons. The source material was peripheral blood. These receptor sequences come from a man aged 80 or over with active or convalescent COVID-19.

The rearrangement joins TRBV5-4 to TRBJ2-1, with D perhaps matching TRBD1 (6 bases). Trimming removed 4 bases from V and 4 bases from J, with 12 bases in between. Germline CDR1 and CDR2: SGHNT and YYREEE (reference sequence). This CDR3 is built from 14 residues. The CDR3 DNA follows: TGTGCCAGCAGCCCCGGGACAATATACAATGAGCAGTTCTTC. Translation: CASSPGTIYNEQFF. The full variable domain, completed using reference TRBV5-4 and TRBJ2-1, is ETGVTQSPTHLIKTRGQQVTLRCSSQSGHNTVSWYQQALGQGPQFIFQYYREEENGRGNFPPRFSGLQFPNYSSELNVNALELDDSALYLCASSPGTIYNEQFFGPGTRLTVL.

The chain combines TRBV7-9 with TRBJ2-4, with a possible D match to TRBD2 (6 bases). The CDR3 covers 14 residues. The germline V gene encodes CDR1 SEHNR and CDR2 FQNEAQ (reference sequence). V was pared by 6 bases and J by 1 base, with 10 bases between. This chain's CDR3 is CASRKGGAKNIQYF. CDR3 DNA sequence: TGTGCCAGCAGAAAAGGAGGGGCCAAAAACATTCAGTACTTC.

The rearrangement joins TRBV11-2 to TRBJ2-7, with TRBD2 identical over 12 bases. CDR1 and CDR2 from the germline V gene are SGHAT and FQNNGV. V shed 1 base, J shed 6 bases, and the junction held 4 bases outside the gene matches. This CDR3 is built from 15 residues. This chain's CDR3 is CASSLVPGLAGEQYV. The CDR3 DNA reads TGTGCCAGCAGCTTAGTTCCGGGACTAGCGGGCGAGCAGTACGTC.

This clone was found once. This chain uses TRBV11-2 with TRBJ2-1; D might be TRBD2 (7 bases). CDR3 length equals 18 residues. CDR1 is SGHAT and CDR2 is FQNNGV in the germline V gene. V shed 2 bases and J shed 2 bases, with 19 bases lying between them. The CDR3 protein is CASSLLSGGPRTYNEQFF. CDR3 DNA sequence: TGTGCCAGCAGCTTACTGTCCGGGGGGCCCAGGACCTACAATGAGCAGTTCTTC.

The chain employs TRBV29-1 and TRBJ1-1; no firm D call. CDR1 and CDR2 from the germline V gene are SQVTM and ANQGSEA. The germline V and J ends were trimmed by 8 bases and 0 bases, with 10 bases remaining between them. The CDR3 spans 12 residues. CDR3 in DNA: TGCAGCCCGGCCCGGTTGAACACTGAAGCTTTCTTT. This encodes CSPARLNTEAFF.

The gene calls are TRBV7-9 and TRBJ2-3; D is unresolved. The CDR3 extends over 14 amino acids. The V gene lost 1 base and the J gene lost 0 bases, with 5 bases spanning the gap. CDR1 and CDR2 (germline): SEHNR, FQNEAQ (reference sequence). CDR3 sequence reads: CASSLGPSTDTQYF. The CDR3 nucleotides read TGTGCCAGCAGCTTAGGTCCAAGCACAGATACGCAGTATTTT. The whole variable domain, remainder taken from reference TRBV7-9 and TRBJ2-3, is DTGVSQNPRHKITKRGQNVTFRCDPISEHNRLYWYRQTLGQGPEFLTYFQNEAQLEKSRLLSDRFSAERPKGSFSTLEIQRTEQGDSAMYLCASSLGPSTDTQYFGPGTRLTVL.

The V gene is TRBV4-1, the J gene TRBJ1-6; D remains ambiguous. The CDR3 is 13 amino acids. Trimming removed 0 bases from V and 9 bases from J, with 6 bases in between. The germline CDR1 and CDR2 sequences are MGHRA and YSYEKL. For the CDR3, the DNA is TGCGCCAGCAGCCAAGATCAACTTTCACCCCTCCACTTT. Residues: CASSQDQLSPLHF.

CDR3 sequence reads: CASSPRGVWEGRETQYF. In DNA, the CDR3 is TGTGCCAGCAGCCCTCGCGGGGTTTGGGAAGGGCGGGAGACCCAGTACTTC. The V call is TRBV28, the J call TRBJ2-5, with D maybe TRBD2 (6 bases). The length of the CDR3 is 17 residues. Germline assignment: CDR1 MDHEN and CDR2 SYDVKM. Deletions cut 6 bases from V and 5 bases from J, with 25 bases between. Combining the CDR3 with reference TRBV28 and TRBJ2-5 gives the whole variable domain DVKVTQSSRYLVKRTGEKVFLECVQDMDHENMFWYRQDPGLGLRLIYFSYDVKMKEKGDIPEGYSVSREKKERFSLILESASTNQTSMYLCASSPRGVWEGRETQYFGPGTRLLVL.

The chain combines TRBV30 with TRBJ2-1; 8 bases match TRBD1. The CDR3 sequence is 14 residues long. V shed 3 bases and J 9 bases; nucleotides not matched to a gene: 10. Germline CDR1 reads GTSNPN; CDR2 reads SVGIG (reference sequence). The CDR3 protein is CAWSTVTGGTEQFF. DNA of the CDR3: TGTGCCTGGAGCACCGTAACAGGGGGAACTGAGCAGTTCTTC.

J is TRBJ2-5 and V is TRBV2, with 9 bases fitting TRBD2. The CDR3 sequence is 13 residues long. The trim removed 9 bases at V and 0 bases at J, leaving 2 bases unmatched. Germline lookup yields CDR1 SNHLY and CDR2 FYNNEI. The CDR3 loop is CARGTSNQETQYF. The CDR3 DNA follows: TGTGCCAGGGGGACTAGCAACCAAGAGACCCAGTACTTC.